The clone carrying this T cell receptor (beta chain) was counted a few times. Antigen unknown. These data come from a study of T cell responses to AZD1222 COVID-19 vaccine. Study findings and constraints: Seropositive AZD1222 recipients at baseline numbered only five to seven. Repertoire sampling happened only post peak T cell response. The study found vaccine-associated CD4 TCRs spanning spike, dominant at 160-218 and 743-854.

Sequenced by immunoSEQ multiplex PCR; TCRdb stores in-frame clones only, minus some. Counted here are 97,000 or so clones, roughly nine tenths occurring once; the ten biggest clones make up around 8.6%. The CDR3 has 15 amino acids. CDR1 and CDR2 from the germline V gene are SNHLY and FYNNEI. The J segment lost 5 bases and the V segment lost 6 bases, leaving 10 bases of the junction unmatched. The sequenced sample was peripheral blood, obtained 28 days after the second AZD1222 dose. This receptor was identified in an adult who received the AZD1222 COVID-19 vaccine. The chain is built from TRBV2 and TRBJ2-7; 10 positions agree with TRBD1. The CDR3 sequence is CASSPLTGGIDEQYF. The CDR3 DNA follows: TGTGCCAGCAGCCCCTTGACAGGGGGCATCGACGAGCAGTACTTC.